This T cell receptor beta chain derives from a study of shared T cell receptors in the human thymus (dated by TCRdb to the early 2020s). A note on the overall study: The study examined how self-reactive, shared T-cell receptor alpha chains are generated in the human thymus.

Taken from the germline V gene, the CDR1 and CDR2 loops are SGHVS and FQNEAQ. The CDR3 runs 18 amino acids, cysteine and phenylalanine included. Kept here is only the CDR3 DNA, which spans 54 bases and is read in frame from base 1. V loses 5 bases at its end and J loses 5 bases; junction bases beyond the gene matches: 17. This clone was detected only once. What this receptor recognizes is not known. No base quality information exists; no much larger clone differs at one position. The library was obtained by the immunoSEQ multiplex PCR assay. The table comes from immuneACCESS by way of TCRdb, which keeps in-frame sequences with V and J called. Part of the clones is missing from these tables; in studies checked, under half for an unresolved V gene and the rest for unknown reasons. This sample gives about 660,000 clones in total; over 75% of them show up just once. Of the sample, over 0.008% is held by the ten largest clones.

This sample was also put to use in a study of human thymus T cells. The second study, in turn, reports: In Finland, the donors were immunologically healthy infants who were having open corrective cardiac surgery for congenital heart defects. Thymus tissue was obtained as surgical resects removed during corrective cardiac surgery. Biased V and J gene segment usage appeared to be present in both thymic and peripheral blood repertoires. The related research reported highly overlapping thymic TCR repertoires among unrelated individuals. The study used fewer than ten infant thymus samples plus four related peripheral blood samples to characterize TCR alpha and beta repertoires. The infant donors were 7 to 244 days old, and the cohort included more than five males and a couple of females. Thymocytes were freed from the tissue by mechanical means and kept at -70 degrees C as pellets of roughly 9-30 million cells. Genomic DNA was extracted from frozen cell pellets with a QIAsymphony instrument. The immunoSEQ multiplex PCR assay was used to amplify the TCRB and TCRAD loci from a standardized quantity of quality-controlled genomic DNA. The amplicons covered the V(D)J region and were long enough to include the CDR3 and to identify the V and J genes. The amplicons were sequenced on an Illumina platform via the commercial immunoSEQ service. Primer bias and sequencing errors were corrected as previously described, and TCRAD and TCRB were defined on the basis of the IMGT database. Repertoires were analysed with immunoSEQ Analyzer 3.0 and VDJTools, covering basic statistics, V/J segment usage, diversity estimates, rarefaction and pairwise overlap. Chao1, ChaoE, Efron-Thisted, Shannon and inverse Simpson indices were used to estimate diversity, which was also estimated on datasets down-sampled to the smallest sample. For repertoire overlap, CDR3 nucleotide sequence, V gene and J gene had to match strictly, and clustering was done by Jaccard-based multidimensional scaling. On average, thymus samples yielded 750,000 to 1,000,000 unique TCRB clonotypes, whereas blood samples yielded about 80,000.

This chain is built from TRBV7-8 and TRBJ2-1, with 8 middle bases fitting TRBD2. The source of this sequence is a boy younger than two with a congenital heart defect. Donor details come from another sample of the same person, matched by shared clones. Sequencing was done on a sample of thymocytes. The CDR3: CASSVFSAWLAGNNEQFF. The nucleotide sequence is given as TGTGCCAGCAGCGTATTTAGCGCGTGGCTAGCGGGTAACAATGAGCAGTTCTTC.